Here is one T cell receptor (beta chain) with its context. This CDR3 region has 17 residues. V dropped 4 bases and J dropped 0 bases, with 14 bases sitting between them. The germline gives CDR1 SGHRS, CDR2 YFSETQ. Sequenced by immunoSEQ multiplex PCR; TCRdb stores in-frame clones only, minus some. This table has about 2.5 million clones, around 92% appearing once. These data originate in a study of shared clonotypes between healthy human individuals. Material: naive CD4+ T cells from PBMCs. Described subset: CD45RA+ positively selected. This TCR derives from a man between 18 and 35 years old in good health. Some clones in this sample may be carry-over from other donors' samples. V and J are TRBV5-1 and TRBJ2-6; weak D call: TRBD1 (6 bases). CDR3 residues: CASSPTGTSSGANVLTF. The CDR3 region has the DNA TGCGCCAGCAGCCCGACAGGAACCTCCTCTGGGGCCAACGTCCTGACTTTC.